The clone carrying this T cell receptor (beta chain) was picked up many times. Antigen unknown. J was trimmed by 5 bases and V by 8 bases; bases with no gene match: 16. The CDR3 spans 16 residues. Germline loops: CDR1 LGHDT, CDR2 YNNKEL (reference sequence). This sample is drawn from a study of Graves' ophthalmopathy and Graves' hyperthyroidism. Broader study findings: Most thyroid clonotypes with frequency above 0.001 were detected in blood too.

Amplifying from RNA transcripts, the study obtained TCR beta CDR3 regions. RT-PCR with HTBI primers came first, then second-round multiplex PCR. TCRdb passed the multiplex PCR reads through MiXCR, listing each CDR3 protein once. The table lists approximately 480,000 distinct CDR3 sequences, about 15% of them singletons, with around 9.8% in the top ten. Moderately to severely active ophthalmopathy under 3 months, CAS at least 3, NOSPECS at least 4. Sequences were obtained from blood. The chain joins TRBV3-1 to TRBJ2-7, with 9 bases that match TRBD1. The clonotype comes from a woman aged 25-40 years with Graves' ophthalmopathy. CDR3 residues: CASSTGWGQGGDEQYF. DNA of the CDR3: TGTGCCAGCTCCACGGGATGGGGACAGGGCGGTGACGAGCAGTACTTC.